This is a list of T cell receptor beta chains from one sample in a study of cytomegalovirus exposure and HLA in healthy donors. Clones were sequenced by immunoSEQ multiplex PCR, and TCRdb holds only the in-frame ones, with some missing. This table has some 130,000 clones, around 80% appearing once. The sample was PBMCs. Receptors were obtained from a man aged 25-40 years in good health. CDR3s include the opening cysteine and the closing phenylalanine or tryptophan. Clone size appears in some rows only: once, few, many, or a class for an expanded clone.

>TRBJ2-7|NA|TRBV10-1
CASSAVAGGASEQYF
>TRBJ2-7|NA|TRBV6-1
CASRGGSEQYF
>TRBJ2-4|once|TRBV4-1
CASSQVPQRGNIQYF
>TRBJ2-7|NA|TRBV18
CASSPAGGPYEQYF
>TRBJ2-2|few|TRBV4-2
CASSQWLNVAGELFF
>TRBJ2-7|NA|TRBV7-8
CASSRTTAYEQYF
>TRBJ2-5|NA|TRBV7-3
CASSTMADQETQYF
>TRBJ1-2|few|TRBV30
CAWSTVSGLGYGYTF
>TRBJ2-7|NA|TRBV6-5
CASTSRYSYEQYF
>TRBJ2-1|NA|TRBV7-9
CSSSLGGTSSYNEQFF
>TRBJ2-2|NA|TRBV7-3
CASSSTGGTINTGELFF
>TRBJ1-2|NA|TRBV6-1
CASTDRGGRGYTF
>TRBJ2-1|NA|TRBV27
CASSWTSGSFYNEQFF
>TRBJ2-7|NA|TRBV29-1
CSVVETSGYANYEQYF
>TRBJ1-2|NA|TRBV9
CASRQGSRGYTF
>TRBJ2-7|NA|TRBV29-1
CSVEAEATAYEQYF
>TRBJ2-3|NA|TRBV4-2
CASSRGEASTDTQYF
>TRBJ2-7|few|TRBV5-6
CASSRGLAGVGEQYF
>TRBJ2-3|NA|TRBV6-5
CASSGLAGGPDTQYF
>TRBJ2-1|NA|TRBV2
CASRGRESSEQFF
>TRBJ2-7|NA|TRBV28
CASIKLGTVTYEQYF
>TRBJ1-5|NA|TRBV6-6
CASSYPRDSNQPQHF
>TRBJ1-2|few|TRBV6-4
CASSEQGQTGGYTF
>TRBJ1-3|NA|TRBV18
CASSPARDSGNTIYF
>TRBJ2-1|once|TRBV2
CACVQEGYNEQFF
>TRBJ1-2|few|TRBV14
CASSQEKDRPRGYTF
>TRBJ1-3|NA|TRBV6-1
CASSEAPGSGNTIYF
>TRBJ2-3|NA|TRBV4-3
CASSQEGRPDTQYF
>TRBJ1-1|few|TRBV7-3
CASSPSGMDTEAFF
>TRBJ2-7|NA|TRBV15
CATSRDLNSDGQYF
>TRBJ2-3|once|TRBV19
CASSTGTTEDTQYF
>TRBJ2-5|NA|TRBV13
CASSSARLAGETQYF
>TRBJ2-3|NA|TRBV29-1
CSAGGADTQYF
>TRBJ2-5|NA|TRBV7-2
CASSSGGSGSKTQYF
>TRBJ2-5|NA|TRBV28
CASSFGGSQETQYF
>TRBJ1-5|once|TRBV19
CASSMGRGQGNQPQHF
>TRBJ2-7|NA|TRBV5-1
CASSLRTPYEQYF
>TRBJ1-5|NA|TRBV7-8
CASSLGNRENQPQHF
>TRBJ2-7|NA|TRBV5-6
CASSTRVTKWDRAYEQYF
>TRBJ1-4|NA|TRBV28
CASSSLNPTGGFIEKLFF
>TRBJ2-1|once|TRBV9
CASSVPGGAPGEQFF